Described below is a single TCR beta chain sequence and its context. Patients in Seattle were enrolled during active infection, then followed longitudinally. The data were taken from a study of blood T cell repertoires in COVID-19. Study in general: Some COVID-19 samples were acute and others convalescent; all came from the United States, Italy and Spain. PBMCs, B-cell-depleted T cells, or T cells were the source of the cDNA or gDNA that made up the material.

Germline V gene sequence: CDR1 MDHEN, CDR2 SYDVKM. Trimming stripped 2 bases from V and 2 bases from J, with 18 bases between. The CDR3 covers 17 residues. Generated by immunoSEQ multiplex PCR, the TCRdb table keeps only in-frame clones and is missing some. The sample has tens of thousands of clones, 65% to 90% seen once. Sequencing used peripheral blood. V is TRBV28 and J is TRBJ1-2, with TRBD1 as a possible D gene (5 bases). The TCR comes from a woman over 75 with COVID-19, enrolled during active disease. The CDR3 region is CASSLSIGVRTNYGYTF. In DNA, the CDR3 is TGTGCCAGCAGTTTAAGTATAGGGGTCAGGACAAACTATGGCTACACCTTC.